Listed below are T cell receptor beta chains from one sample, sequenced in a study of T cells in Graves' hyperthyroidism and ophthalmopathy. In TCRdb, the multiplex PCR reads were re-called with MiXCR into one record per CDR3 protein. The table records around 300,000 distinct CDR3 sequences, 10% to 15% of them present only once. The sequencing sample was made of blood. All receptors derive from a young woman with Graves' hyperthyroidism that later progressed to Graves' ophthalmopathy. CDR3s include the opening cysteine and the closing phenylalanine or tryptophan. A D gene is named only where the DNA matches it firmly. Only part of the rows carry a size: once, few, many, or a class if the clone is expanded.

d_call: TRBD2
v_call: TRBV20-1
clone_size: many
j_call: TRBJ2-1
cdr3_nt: TGCAGTGCTAGAGATTCTGAGCGGGAATACTCCTACAATGAGCAGTTCTTC
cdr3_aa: CSARDSEREYSYNEQFF

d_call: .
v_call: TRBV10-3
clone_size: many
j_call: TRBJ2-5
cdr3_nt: TGTGCCATCAGTGAGTTGGGTGAGACCCAGTACTTC
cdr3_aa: CAISELGETQYF

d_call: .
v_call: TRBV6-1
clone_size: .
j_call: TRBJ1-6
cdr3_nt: TGTGCCAGCAGTTATGTAGGGGTGTCCTATAATTCACCCCTCCACTTT
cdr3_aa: CASSYVGVSYNSPLHF

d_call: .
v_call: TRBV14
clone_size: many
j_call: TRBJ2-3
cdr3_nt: TGTGCCAGCAGCCAAGAAGGGGGAACTCATCAGGGCGCAGATACGCAGTATTTT
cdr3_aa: CASSQEGGTHQGADTQYF

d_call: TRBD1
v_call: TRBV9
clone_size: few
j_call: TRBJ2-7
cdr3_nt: TGTGCCAGCAGCGAGACAGGGGATCAAGGAGGCGAGCAGTACTTC
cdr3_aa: CASSETGDQGGEQYF

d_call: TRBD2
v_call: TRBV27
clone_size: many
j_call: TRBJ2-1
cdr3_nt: TGTGCCAGCAGTCCCCGACCGGGACTAGCGTCGAGCTCCTACAATGAGCAGTTCTTC
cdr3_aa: CASSPRPGLASSSYNEQFF

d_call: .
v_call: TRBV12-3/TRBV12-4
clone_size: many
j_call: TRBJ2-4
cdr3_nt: TGTGCCAGCAGTTTGGGTCCGGGGGAAAACATTCAGTACTTC
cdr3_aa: CASSLGPGENIQYF

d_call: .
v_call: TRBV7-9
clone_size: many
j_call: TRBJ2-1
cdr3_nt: TGTGCCAGCAGCCAGGACTCGCACAATGAGCAGTTCTTC
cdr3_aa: CASSQDSHNEQFF

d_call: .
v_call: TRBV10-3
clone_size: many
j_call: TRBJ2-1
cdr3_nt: TGTGCCATCAGTGAGTCCAACGGTAATGAGCAGTTCTTC
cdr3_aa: CAISESNGNEQFF

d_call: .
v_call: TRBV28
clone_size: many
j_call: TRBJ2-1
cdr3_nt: TGTGCCAGCACGGGGGACAATGAGCAGTTCTTC
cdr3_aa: CASTGDNEQFF

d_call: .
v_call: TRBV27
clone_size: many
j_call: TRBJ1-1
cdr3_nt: TGTGCCAGCAGTTTAAGTGAGGGGACTGAAGCTTTCTTT
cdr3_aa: CASSLSEGTEAFF

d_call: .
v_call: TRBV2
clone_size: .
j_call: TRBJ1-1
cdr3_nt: TGTGCCAGCAGTGAGGGGGCAGAGGGGAACACTGAAGCTTTCTTT
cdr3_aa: CASSEGAEGNTEAFF

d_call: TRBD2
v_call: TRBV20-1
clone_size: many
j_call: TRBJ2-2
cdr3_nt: TGCAGTGCTAAGGGAGCGGGAGTAATCGGGGAGCTGTTTTTT
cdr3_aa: CSAKGAGVIGELFF

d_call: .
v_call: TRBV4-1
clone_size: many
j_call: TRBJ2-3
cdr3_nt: TGCGCCAGCAGCCAAGACGAGGGCACAGATACGCAGTATTTT
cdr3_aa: CASSQDEGTDTQYF

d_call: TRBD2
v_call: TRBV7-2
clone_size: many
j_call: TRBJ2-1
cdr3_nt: TGTGCCAGCAGCTTAGACGGGAGGGCCAGCGATGAGCAGTTCTTC
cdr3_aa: CASSLDGRASDEQFF

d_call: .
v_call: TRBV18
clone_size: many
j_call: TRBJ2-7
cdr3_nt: TGTGCCAGCTCTGCGACACCCGCCTACGAGCAGTACTTC
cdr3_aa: CASSATPAYEQYF

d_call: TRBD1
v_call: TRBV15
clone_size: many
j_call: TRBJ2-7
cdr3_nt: TGTGCCACCAGCGGGAGACAGGGATACGAGCAGTACTTC
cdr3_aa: CATSGRQGYEQYF

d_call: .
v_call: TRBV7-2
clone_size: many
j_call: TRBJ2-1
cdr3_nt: TGTGCCAGCAGCATCACAGTCTACAATGAGCAGTTCTTC
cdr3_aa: CASSITVYNEQFF

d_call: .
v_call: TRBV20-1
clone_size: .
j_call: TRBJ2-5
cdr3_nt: TGCAGTGCTCAAGCGAACCAAGAGACCCAGTACTTC
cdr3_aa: CSAQANQETQYF

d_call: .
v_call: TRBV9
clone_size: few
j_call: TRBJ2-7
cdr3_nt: TGTGCCAGCAGCCCCAGCGCAGGGGGGCCCGAGCAGTACTTC
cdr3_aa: CASSPSAGGPEQYF

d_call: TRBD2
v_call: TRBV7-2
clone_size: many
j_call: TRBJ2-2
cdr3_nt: TGTGCCAGCAGCTTAGTAGCGGGAGGGAACACCGGGGAGCTGTTTTTT
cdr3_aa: CASSLVAGGNTGELFF

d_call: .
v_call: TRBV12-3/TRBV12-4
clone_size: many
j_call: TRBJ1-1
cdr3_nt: TGTGCCAGCAGCCACCCGGATAAGGAGGGCACTGAAGCTTTCTTT
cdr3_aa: CASSHPDKEGTEAFF

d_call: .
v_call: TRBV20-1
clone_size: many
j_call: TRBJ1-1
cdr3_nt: TGCAGTGCTAGTCTGGGCTGGACTGAAGCTTTCTTT
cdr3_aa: CSASLGWTEAFF

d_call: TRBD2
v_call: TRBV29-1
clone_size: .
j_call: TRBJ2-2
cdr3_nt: TGCAGCGTTGCAGAGGGCGGGAGAAGTGCCGGGGAGCTGTTTTTT
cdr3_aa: CSVAEGGRSAGELFF

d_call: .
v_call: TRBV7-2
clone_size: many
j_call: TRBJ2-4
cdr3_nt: TGTGCCAGCAGCGGGCCCGAGGCATCGTGGGAAAACATTCAGTACTTC
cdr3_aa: CASSGPEASWENIQYF

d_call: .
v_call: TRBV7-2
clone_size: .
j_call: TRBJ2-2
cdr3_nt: TGTGCCAGCAGCTGGGGACCTCGGGGGGGGGAGCTGTTTTTT
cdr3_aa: CASSWGPRGGELFF

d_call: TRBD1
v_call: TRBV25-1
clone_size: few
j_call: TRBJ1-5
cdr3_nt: TGTGCCAGCAGTGAGCCGGGACAGCCGGGGAAGCCCCAGCATTTT
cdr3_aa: CASSEPGQPGKPQHF

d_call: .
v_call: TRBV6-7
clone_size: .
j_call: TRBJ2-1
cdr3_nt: TGTGCCAGCAGTTGGCGGAACCCCCTCCATGAGCAGTTCTTC
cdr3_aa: CASSWRNPLHEQFF

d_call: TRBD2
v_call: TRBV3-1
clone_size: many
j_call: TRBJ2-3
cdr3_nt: TGTGCCAGCAGCCAACGCTCGGCGGGAGGACCCACAGATACGCAGTATTTT
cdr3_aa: CASSQRSAGGPTDTQYF

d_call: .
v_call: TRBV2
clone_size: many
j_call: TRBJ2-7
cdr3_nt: TGTGCCAGCACGGTTGACTACGAGCAGTACTTC
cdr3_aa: CASTVDYEQYF

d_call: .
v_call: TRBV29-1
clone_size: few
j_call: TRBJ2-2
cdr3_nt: TGCAGCGGGGCGGCGAACACCGGGGAGCTGTTTTTT
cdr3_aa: CSGAANTGELFF

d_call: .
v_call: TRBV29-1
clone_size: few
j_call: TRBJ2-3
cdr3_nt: TGCAGCGTTGAAACACCACAAACCCTGAGAGATACGCAGTATTTT
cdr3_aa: CSVETPQTLRDTQYF

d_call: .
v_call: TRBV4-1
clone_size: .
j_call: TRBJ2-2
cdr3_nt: TGCGCCAGCAGCCAAGGGCCTCCACCAATGAACACCGGGGAGCTGTTTTTT
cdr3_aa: CASSQGPPPMNTGELFF

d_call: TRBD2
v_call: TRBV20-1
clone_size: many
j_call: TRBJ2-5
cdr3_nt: TGCAGTGCAAACGATCGTGGGGGGGGAGAGACCCAGTACTTC
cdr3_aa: CSANDRGGGETQYF

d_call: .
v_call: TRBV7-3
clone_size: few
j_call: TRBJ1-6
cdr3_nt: TGTGCCAGCAGCTCAACTGCTGGGGATTCACCCCTCCACTTT
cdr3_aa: CASSSTAGDSPLHF

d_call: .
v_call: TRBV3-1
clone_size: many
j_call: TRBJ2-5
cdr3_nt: TGTGCCAGCGTTAATAAGTACCAAGAGACCCAGTACTTC
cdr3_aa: CASVNKYQETQYF

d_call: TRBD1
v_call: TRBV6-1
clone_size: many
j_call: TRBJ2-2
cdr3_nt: TGTGCCAGCAGAGCTGGACAGGGTGGAACCGGGGAGCTGTTTTTT
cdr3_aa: CASRAGQGGTGELFF

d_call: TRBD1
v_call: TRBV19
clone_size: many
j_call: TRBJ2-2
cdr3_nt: TGTGCCAGTACTGGGACAGGGACGCGCACCGGGGAGCTGTTTTTT
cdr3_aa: CASTGTGTRTGELFF

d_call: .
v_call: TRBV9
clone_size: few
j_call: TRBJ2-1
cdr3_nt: TGTGCCAGCAGCGCCCACTCGGCCTATGAGCAGTTCTTC
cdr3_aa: CASSAHSAYEQFF

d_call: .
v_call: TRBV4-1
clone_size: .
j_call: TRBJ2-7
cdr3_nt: TGCGCCAGCAGCCAAGGACCGGGACACCTCTACGAGCAGTACTTC
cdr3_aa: CASSQGPGHLYEQYF

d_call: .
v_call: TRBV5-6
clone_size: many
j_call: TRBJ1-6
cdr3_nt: TGTGCCAGCAGCTTGGATGCTGGGGTAAACTCACCCCTCCACTTT
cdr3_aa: CASSLDAGVNSPLHF

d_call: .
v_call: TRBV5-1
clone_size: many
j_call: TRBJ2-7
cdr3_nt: TGCGCCAGCAGCTTGGGGGTGGATACGTCATACGAGCAGTACTTC
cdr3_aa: CASSLGVDTSYEQYF

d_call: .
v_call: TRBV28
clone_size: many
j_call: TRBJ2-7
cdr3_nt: TGTGCCAGCACCAGGGACACGACCTACGAGCAGTACTTC
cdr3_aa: CASTRDTTYEQYF

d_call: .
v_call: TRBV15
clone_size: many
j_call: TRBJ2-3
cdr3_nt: TGTGCCACCAGCAGGCCGGGACAAGACACAGATACGCAGTATTTT
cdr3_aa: CATSRPGQDTDTQYF

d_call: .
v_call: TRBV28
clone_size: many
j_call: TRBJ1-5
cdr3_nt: TGTGCCAGCAGAACACCTGGGGGGGGCGAGCCCCAGCATTTT
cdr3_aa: CASRTPGGGEPQHF

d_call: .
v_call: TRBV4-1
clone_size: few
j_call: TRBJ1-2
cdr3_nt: TGCGCCAGCAGCCCCAATCTAATGCAGGGGCAGGGCTACACCTTC
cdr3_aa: CASSPNLMQGQGYTF

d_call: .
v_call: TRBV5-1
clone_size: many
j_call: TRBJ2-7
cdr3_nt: TGCGCCAGCAGCTGGGAGGGGGGTACCTACGAGCAGTACTTC
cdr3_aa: CASSWEGGTYEQYF

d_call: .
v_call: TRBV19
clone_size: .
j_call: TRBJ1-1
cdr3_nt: TGTGCCAGTAGTATAGGGGCCCCGGGGGCGAGAGCTTTCTTT
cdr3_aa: CASSIGAPGARAFF

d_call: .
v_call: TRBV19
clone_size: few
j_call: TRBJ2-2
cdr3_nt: TGTGCCAGTAGTATTAAGTCCTGGGGAGTGCACGGGGAGCTGTTTTTT
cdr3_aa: CASSIKSWGVHGELFF